The 32 T cell receptor beta chains listed next were all sequenced from one sample in a study of regulatory T cells in long-lasting Graves disease. Arm-PCR with iRepertoire HTBI primers amplified the CDR3 regions for these TCR beta libraries. TCRdb reprocessed the multiplex PCR reads with MiXCR, giving one entry per CDR3 protein. Among hundreds of thousands of distinct CDR3 sequences listed, roughly 15% were seen once. Sample time point: newly diagnosed GD, antithyroid drugs for less than 3 months. PBMC-extracted RNA yielded the TCR library. The sample was also reused in another study, on T cells in Graves' hyperthyroidism and ophthalmopathy.

The sample here was peripheral blood mononuclear cells (PBMCs), taken at new diagnosis, from a patient treated with antithyroid drugs. Receptors originate from a woman aged 35 to 60 with Graves disease.

This clonotype was picked up a small number of times. The chain employs TRBV12-3 or TRBV12-4 and TRBJ1-5; D remains ambiguous. The CDR3 contains 15 residues. V was cut by 6 bases and J by 2 bases, with 14 bases left in between. CDR3 in DNA: TGTGCCAGCAGCATCGAGGCGACGGGCAATCAGCCCCAGCATTTT. Its protein is CASSIEATGNQPQHF.

This clonotype has ten or more counts. Written as DNA, the CDR3 is TGTGCCTGGAGCCTGTACCATGAAAAACTGTTTTTT. Translation gives CAWSLYHEKLFF. The chain carries TRBV30 and TRBJ1-4; D unclear. The CDR3 is 12 residues long. Trimming removed 3 bases at V and 6 bases at J, with 8 bases between. Germline V lookup: CDR1 GTSNPN, CDR2 SVGIG (reference sequence).

Only a few counts were recorded for this clonotype. The gene calls are TRBV6-1 and TRBJ1-2, with unresolved D. Trimming removed 6 bases from V and 5 bases from J, with 13 bases in between. Germline V gene sequence: CDR1 MNHNS, CDR2 SASEGT. This CDR3 comprises 13 residues. The CDR3 protein is CASSKTLLYGYTF. In DNA form, the CDR3 reads TGTGCCAGCAGCAAAACCCTATTATATGGCTACACCTTC.

This clonotype appeared many times. The chain links TRBV12-3 or TRBV12-4 to TRBJ2-7, with 7 bases identical to TRBD2. The CDR3 contains 16 residues. With 5 bases clipped from V and 2 bases from J, the junction kept 12 bases outside the gene matches. CDR3: CASSPTLAAYPYEQYF. CDR3 nucleotide sequence: TGTGCCAGCAGTCCCACCCTAGCGGCCTACCCCTACGAGCAGTACTTC.

The rearrangement uses TRBV12-3 or TRBV12-4 and TRBJ2-6; D is ambiguous. V shed 7 bases and J shed 2 bases, with 6 bases lying between them. The CDR3 loop spans 13 amino acids. The CDR3 loop reads CASTPTGANVLTF. Here the CDR3 DNA reads TGTGCCAGCACTCCAACTGGGGCCAACGTCCTGACTTTC.

A few counts support this clonotype. The chain is built from TRBV9 and TRBJ2-2; 10 bases line up with TRBD2. The germline gives CDR1 SGDLS, CDR2 YYNGEE. With V trimmed by 1 base and J by 6 bases, 3 bases remained unmatched. The CDR3 sequence is 15 residues long. The chain's CDR3 is CASSVLAGDPGELFF. Written as DNA, the CDR3 is TGTGCCAGCAGCGTACTAGCGGGGGACCCCGGGGAGCTGTTTTTT.

This clonotype was counted between two and nine times. V usage is TRBV11-2 and J usage is TRBJ2-3; D ambiguous. The germline gives CDR1 SGHAT, CDR2 FQNNGV. Trimming shortened V by 5 bases and J by 1 base, and 13 bases separated the two germline ends. The CDR3 loop spans 15 amino acids. The CDR3, as DNA: TGTGCCAGCAGCCTGCTGGGCTATGGCACAGATACGCAGTATTTT. It translates to CASSLLGYGTDTQYF.

The J gene is TRBJ1-1, the V gene TRBV19; unclear D gene. V was clipped by 3 bases and J by 1 base, with 9 bases between them. The CDR3 runs 14 residues. Germline CDR1 is LNHDA and CDR2 is SQIVND (reference sequence). The CDR3 protein is CASSILGRNTEAFF. In nucleotides, the CDR3 is TGTGCCAGTAGTATTCTGGGAAGGAACACTGAAGCTTTCTTT.

The sample holds a few counts of this clonotype. The chain joins TRBV10-3 to TRBJ2-1; D is unresolved. The CDR3 length is 11 residues. The germline V and J ends were trimmed by 10 bases and 5 bases, with 9 bases remaining between them. The germline CDR1 and CDR2 sequences are ENHRY and SYGVKD. The CDR3 DNA reads as TGTGCCACGATGACGGACAATGAGCAGTTCTTC. Its translation is CATMTDNEQFF.

This rearrangement joins TRBV15 to TRBJ2-4; 11 positions match TRBD1. Trimming at V came to 3 bases and at J to 10 bases, leaving 8 bases not matched to a gene. The CDR3 extends over 15 amino acids. CDR1 and CDR2 from the germline V gene are LNHNV and YYDKDF (reference sequence). The chain's CDR3 is CATSRYRDRGTIQYF. CDR3 nucleotide sequence: TGTGCCACCAGCAGGTACCGGGACAGGGGGACTATTCAGTACTTC. The full variable domain, with the rest looked up from reference TRBV15 and TRBJ2-4, is DAMVIQNPRYQVTQFGKPVTLSCSQTLNHNVMYWYQQKSSQAPKLLFHYYDKDFNNEADTPDNFQSRRPNTSFCFLDIRSPGLGDTAMYLCATSRYRDRGTIQYFGAGTRLSVL.

This clonotype was detected many times. This chain joins TRBV10-3 and TRBJ1-1; unclear D gene. V lost 2 bases, J lost 0 bases, and 7 bases lay in between. This CDR3 has 14 residues. CDR1 ENHRY and CDR2 SYGVKD come from the germline V gene. CDR3 bases: TGTGCCATCAGTGAGCAGGCGCTGAACACTGAAGCTTTCTTT. Its translation: CAISEQALNTEAFF.

Written as DNA, the CDR3 is TGCAGTGCTAGAGCGGGACAGAGAAATCAGCCCCAGCATTTT. This codes for CSARAGQRNQPQHF. This chain uses TRBV20-1 with TRBJ1-5; TRBD1 agrees at 7 bases. Germline trimming cut 1 base from V and 4 bases from J; bases unmatched to any gene: 4. Germline CDR1 and CDR2: DFQATT and SNEGSKA (reference sequence). The CDR3 has 14 residues.

This clonotype was counted ten times or more. The chain combines TRBV6-2 or TRBV6-3 with TRBJ1-1; the D is unclear. This CDR3 is built from 14 residues. Trimming took off 2 bases at V and 5 bases at J, with 12 bases between the two ends. The germline gives CDR1 MNHEY, CDR2 SVGEGT. The CDR3 loop reads CASSYHLGSTEAFF. For the CDR3, the DNA is TGTGCCAGCAGTTACCATCTGGGGAGTACTGAAGCTTTCTTT.

The rearrangement joins TRBV5-4 to TRBJ1-4, with D possibly matching TRBD1 (5 bases). V was shortened by 1 base and J by 5 bases, with 12 bases between the two germline ends. The CDR3 has 15 residues. Germline V gene lookup returns CDR1 SGHNT and CDR2 YYREEE (reference sequence). The DNA of the CDR3 is TGTGCCAGCAGCTTGAACGGGGGAGGGAATGAAAAACTGTTTTTT. It is translated as CASSLNGGGNEKLFF. The entire variable domain, with the rest obtained from reference TRBV5-4 and TRBJ1-4, is as follows: ETGVTQSPTHLIKTRGQQVTLRCSSQSGHNTVSWYQQALGQGPQFIFQYYREEENGRGNFPPRFSGLQFPNYSSELNVNALELDDSALYLCASSLNGGGNEKLFFGSGTQLSVL.

The rearrangement links TRBV6-1 to TRBJ2-5, with no clear D. The germline gives CDR1 MNHNS, CDR2 SASEGT. V lost 2 bases, J lost 7 bases, and 17 bases lay in between. This CDR3 contains 15 residues. The CDR3 loop reads CASSERREAARTQYF. In DNA, the CDR3 is TGTGCCAGCAGTGAAAGGCGTGAAGCTGCGAGGACCCAGTACTTC.

Many counts were recorded for this clonotype. The gene calls are TRBV30 and TRBJ1-5; 10 bases match TRBD1. CDR1 is GTSNPN, CDR2 SVGIG, per germline (reference sequence). V was clipped by 3 bases and J by 2 bases; unmatched bases: 4. This CDR3 is 15 amino acids long. The CDR3 reads CAWRDGTGGNQPQHF. The CDR3 nucleotides read TGTGCCTGGAGGGACGGGACAGGGGGCAATCAGCCCCAGCATTTT.

This clonotype was found a few times. The chain couples TRBV2 to TRBJ1-1; TRBD1 matches 8 bases. The CDR3 length is 14 residues. Germline lookup yields CDR1 SNHLY and CDR2 FYNNEI. The V gene end was trimmed by 9 bases and the J gene end by 4 bases; junction bases not matched to a gene: 10. CDR3 in amino acids: CASRIRQGSTEAFF. CDR3 DNA: TGTGCCAGTCGTATTCGACAGGGGAGCACTGAAGCTTTCTTT. The whole variable domain, remainder taken from reference TRBV2 and TRBJ1-1, is EPEVTQTPSHQVTQMGQEVILRCVPISNHLYFYWYRQILGQKVEFLVSFYNNEISEKSEIFDDQFSVERPDGSNFTLKIRSTKLEDSAMYFCASRIRQGSTEAFFGQGTRLTVV.

For this clonotype: This may stem from a read error, because a much larger clone lies one nucleotide away. The V gene is TRBV9, the J gene TRBJ1-1; 7 bases line up with TRBD1. Germline lookup yields CDR1 SGDLS and CDR2 YYNGEE. The CDR3 runs to 13 residues. As DNA, the CDR3 is TGTGCCAGCAGGGTAGGGACAGTCGGCGAAGCTTTCTTT. Its protein is CASRVGTVGEAFF.

In this sample, this clonotype turned up many times. This sequence joins TRBV12-3 or TRBV12-4 and TRBJ2-2, with D possibly matching TRBD1 (5 bases). The CDR3 is 15 amino acids. V was cut by 5 bases and J by 1 base, with 11 bases left in between. CDR3 in amino acids: CASSPTGLNTGELFF. DNA for the CDR3: TGTGCCAGCAGTCCAACAGGTTTGAACACCGGGGAGCTGTTTTTT.

At least ten counts were recorded for this clonotype. The rearrangement uses TRBV7-6 and TRBJ1-5, with D tentatively TRBD1 (6 bases). This CDR3 is 15 amino acids long. In germline, CDR1 is SGHVS, CDR2 FNYEAQ. V lost 5 bases to trimming and J lost 0 bases, with 11 bases between them. The CDR3 loop is CASSNWTASNQPQHF. The CDR3 DNA reads as TGTGCCAGCAGCAATTGGACAGCTAGCAATCAGCCCCAGCATTTT.

The table lists this clonotype with a few counts. This chain links TRBV4-1 with TRBJ2-7; the match to TRBD1 covers 8 bases. This CDR3 contains 15 residues. Germline-derived CDR1 and CDR2 are MGHRA and YSYEKL. The ends lost 4 bases at V and 3 bases at J; junction bases unmatched: 8. The CDR3 sequence is CASSLTTGAIYEQYF. The CDR3 DNA is TGCGCCAGCAGCCTGACGACAGGGGCCATCTACGAGCAGTACTTC.

V usage is TRBV28 and J usage is TRBJ2-1; TRBD1 aligns across 10 bases. The CDR3 is made up of 14 amino acids. From germline, CDR1 is MDHEN and CDR2 SYDVKM. V trimming: 8 bases; J trimming: 9 bases; junction bases outside the gene matches: 10. The CDR3 coding sequence is TGTGCCAGCGCCCGGACAGGGGGTATTGGTGAGCAGTTCTTC. Its protein product is CASARTGGIGEQFF.

In its sample, this clonotype was seen many times. The V and J genes are TRBV6-1 and TRBJ1-1; D is uncertain. Germline V CDR1 and CDR2: MNHNS, SASEGT. There are 15 residues in the CDR3. V lost 10 bases and J lost 3, with 21 bases in between. The CDR3 loop is CATDRALTGYTEAFF. In DNA, the CDR3 is TGTGCCACCGATCGGGCTTTGACGGGGTACACTGAAGCTTTCTTT.

This clonotype was observed a handful of times. V and J are TRBV20-1 and TRBJ2-7; 9 nucleotides agree with TRBD2. The CDR3 consists of 17 residues. The trim removed 3 bases at V and 2 bases at J, leaving 14 bases unmatched. Germline assignment: CDR1 DFQATT and CDR2 SNEGSKA (reference sequence). The DNA for the CDR3 is TGCAGTGCTAGCCCCTATCGTAGCGGGGGACCGGCCTACGAGCAGTACTTC. It codes for CSASPYRSGGPAYEQYF.

This clonotype was counted many times. The chain joins TRBV12-3 or TRBV12-4 to TRBJ2-3; maybe TRBD2 (7 bases). The CDR3 runs 15 residues. The V end lost 5 bases, the J end lost 4 bases, and 16 bases lay between the germline ends. CDR3 in DNA: TGTGCCAGCAGTCTAGGGGGGGGCAATGCAGATACGCAGTATTTT. Its protein product is CASSLGGGNADTQYF.

This clonotype was found a few times. The rearrangement uses TRBV6-1 and TRBJ1-6, with TRBD1 matching 10 bases. Germline assignment: CDR1 MNHNS and CDR2 SASEGT. J was trimmed by 4 bases and V by 7 bases; bases with no gene match: 4. The CDR3 has 15 residues. CDR3 region: CASTRTGGYNSPLHF. In nucleotides, the CDR3 is TGTGCCAGCACCAGGACAGGGGGTTATAATTCACCCCTCCACTTT.

V usage is TRBV12-3 or TRBV12-4 and J usage is TRBJ2-2; TRBD1 might be the D (6 bases). The CDR3 loop spans 12 amino acids. V shed 4 bases and J shed 7 bases, with 7 bases lying between them. The CDR3 protein is CASSWDIGELFF. The CDR3, as DNA: TGTGCCAGCAGTTGGGACATCGGGGAGCTGTTTTTT.

This chain links TRBV5-1 with TRBJ2-7; 10 bases line up with TRBD1. The V segment lost 7 bases and the J segment 3 bases; nucleotides outside the gene matches: 7. This CDR3 has 14 residues. Germline V gene lookup returns CDR1 SGHRS and CDR2 YFSETQ. The CDR3 spells CASRQGQGIYEQYF. The CDR3 DNA reads as TGCGCCAGCCGCCAGGGACAGGGGATCTACGAGCAGTACTTC.

This clonotype was counted ten times or more. The V and J genes are TRBV2 and TRBJ2-7; 10 positions match TRBD1. The CDR3 is made up of 13 amino acids. V was clipped by 6 bases and J by 3 bases; unmatched bases: 2. The germline V gene encodes CDR1 SNHLY and CDR2 FYNNEI. Here the CDR3 DNA reads TGTGCCAGCAGGGGGACAGGGGACTACGAGCAGTACTTC. It is translated as CASRGTGDYEQYF.

The sample holds a few counts of this clonotype. The chain links TRBV12-3 or TRBV12-4 to TRBJ2-3; the match to TRBD1 covers 8 bases. The CDR3 is 15 residues long. Unmatched junction bases numbered 9, after V lost 6 bases and J lost 4 bases. This CDR3 is CASRPTGVGSDTQYF. CDR3 in DNA: TGTGCCAGCAGGCCGACAGGGGTTGGTTCAGATACGCAGTATTTT.

On this clonotype: A single base separates this from a much larger clone, so it may be a read error. This chain uses TRBV7-9 with TRBJ1-2; 7 positions agree with TRBD1. Germline CDR1 SEHNR, CDR2 FQNEAQ (reference sequence). This CDR3 is built from 18 residues. CDR3 in DNA: TGTGCTAGCAGCTTAGGTCTGACAGGGCTAACCCCTAACTATGGCAACACCTTC. Encoded protein: CASSLGLTGLTPNYGNTF.

Ten or more counts support this clonotype. The CDR3 DNA reads as TGTGCCAGCAGTGAGGAGAACACTGAAGCTTTCTTT. Its translation is CASSEENTEAFF. The chain links TRBV12-3 or TRBV12-4 to TRBJ1-1; no clear D gene. CDR3 length: 12 amino acids. The ends were cut back, 5 bases at V and 1 base at J, with 5 bases in the middle.